The 16 T cell receptor beta chains below come from one sample, sequenced in a study of T cells in Graves' hyperthyroidism and ophthalmopathy. RNA transcripts yielded amplified TCR beta CDR3 regions. Carried out on the TCR CDR3, a first-round RT-PCR used the HTBI primer set. TCRdb used MiXCR to reprocess the multiplex PCR reads, holding one entry per CDR3 protein. Among a few hundred thousand distinct CDR3 sequences, 14% to 15% were seen once, and the ten largest hold around a third. Sequenced: blood. The receptor set was obtained from a woman aged 25 to 39 with Graves' hyperthyroidism.

This clonotype was counted ten times or more. The J gene is TRBJ1-1, the V gene TRBV27; TRBD1 is a possible D gene (6 bases). This CDR3 is built from 14 residues. The V end lost 3 bases, the J end lost 4 bases, and 12 bases lay between the germline ends. Looked up from germline, CDR1 is MNHEY and CDR2 is SMNVEV (reference sequence). The CDR3 DNA sequence: TGTGCCAGCAGTTTGACGGGGGGGGCCACTGAAGCTTTCTTT. The encoded protein is CASSLTGGATEAFF.

This chain uses TRBV11-2 with TRBJ2-7; maybe TRBD1 (5 bases). CDR1 and CDR2 (germline): SGHAT, FQNNGV. Trimming removed 4 bases at V and 3 bases at J, with 16 bases between. This CDR3 is built from 15 residues. In DNA form, the CDR3 reads TGTGCCAGCAGCTCCCGACAGCGAAACCTCTACGAGCAGTACTTC. Residues: CASSSRQRNLYEQYF.

Many counts were recorded for this clonotype. The rearrangement joins TRBV5-4 to TRBJ2-3; TRBD2 matches at 8 bases. The CDR3 totals 17 residues. The germline CDR1 and CDR2 sequences are SGHNT and YYREEE (reference sequence). The V and J ends lost 0 bases and 1 base, in that order; junction bases with no gene match: 7. The CDR3 is CASSLGDSGTRTDTQYF. The CDR3 region has the DNA TGTGCCAGCAGCTTGGGGGATAGCGGGACTCGCACAGATACGCAGTATTTT. The full variable domain, with the rest looked up from reference TRBV5-4 and TRBJ2-3, is ETGVTQSPTHLIKTRGQQVTLRCSSQSGHNTVSWYQQALGQGPQFIFQYYREEENGRGNFPPRFSGLQFPNYSSELNVNALELDDSALYLCASSLGDSGTRTDTQYFGPGTRLTVL.

J is TRBJ2-5 and V is TRBV11-2; D possibly matches TRBD1 or TRBD2 (6 bases each). Trimming left V 3 bases short and J 4 bases short, with 12 bases between. Germline CDR1 SGHAT, CDR2 FQNNGV. The CDR3 contains 14 residues. CDR3 residues: CASSFGGDPETQYF. The CDR3 bases are TGTGCCAGCAGCTTCGGGGGCGACCCAGAGACCCAGTACTTC.

This clonotype was observed at least ten times. The rearrangement uses TRBV28 and TRBJ2-7; D call uncertain. The CDR3 runs 15 residues. Trimming cost V 2 bases and J 0 bases, with 11 bases left between them. The germline CDR1 and CDR2 sequences are MDHEN and SYDVKM. The CDR3 DNA reads TGTGCCAGCAGTTTACGGTCCGATGTCTCCTACGAGCAGTACTTC. It translates to CASSLRSDVSYEQYF.

This clonotype was seen many times. The gene calls are TRBV28 and TRBJ2-7; 10 bases are a match to TRBD1. With 6 bases clipped from V and 3 bases from J, the junction kept 8 bases outside the gene matches. The CDR3 has 15 residues. Looked up from germline, CDR1 is MDHEN and CDR2 is SYDVKM. CDR3 nucleotides: TGTGCCAGCAGGGGCCCGGGACAGGGGTTCTACGAGCAGTACTTC. Translated, it gives CASRGPGQGFYEQYF.

This clonotype has just a few counts. The chain has TRBV6-1 and TRBJ1-6; 10 positions agree with TRBD1. Trimming cost V 9 bases and J 0 bases; bases outside gene matches: 8. There are 17 residues in the CDR3. Germline CDR1 MNHNS, CDR2 SASEGT. This CDR3 reads CASGRDRGSSYNSPLHF. The CDR3 DNA reads TGTGCCAGTGGACGGGACAGGGGTAGCTCCTATAATTCACCCCTCCACTTT.

The sample holds many counts of this clonotype. The chain carries TRBV7-2 and TRBJ2-1; 9 bases are a match to TRBD1. The CDR3 runs to 15 residues. Germline V gene sequence: CDR1 SGHTA, CDR2 FQGNSA. V lost 3 bases to trimming and J lost 7 bases; unmatched junction nucleotides: 7. In DNA, the CDR3 is TGTGCCAGCAGCTTTGATTCCGGGACAGGGAATGAGCAGTTCTTC. Protein: CASSFDSGTGNEQFF.

This chain uses TRBV4-1 with TRBJ2-2; the match to TRBD2 covers 13 bases. V trimming: 4 bases; J trimming: 0 bases; junction bases outside the gene matches: 5. The V gene's germline CDR1 is MGHRA and CDR2 YSYEKL. The CDR3 runs 18 residues. The CDR3 sequence is CASSPGLAGAPNTGELFF. The DNA for the CDR3 is TGCGCCAGCAGCCCCGGACTAGCGGGAGCTCCGAACACCGGGGAGCTGTTTTTT.

This clonotype was detected ten times or more. The chain combines TRBV10-3 with TRBJ2-7; D is undetermined. This CDR3 comprises 17 residues. The V end lost 0 bases, the J end lost 2 bases, and 17 bases lay between the germline ends. CDR1 and CDR2 (germline): ENHRY, SYGVKD. CDR3 DNA: TGTGCCATCAGTGAGTCGTCTTATGTCGGGCCAACCTACGAGCAGTACTTC. Its protein is CAISESSYVGPTYEQYF.

At least ten counts were recorded for this clonotype. The DNA of the CDR3 is TGTGCCAGCAGGACCGGACAGGGCTACGAGCAGTACTTC. Protein product: CASRTGQGYEQYF. The chain links TRBV2 to TRBJ2-7, with 8 bases lining up with TRBD1. The V segment lost 6 bases and the J segment 3 bases; nucleotides outside the gene matches: 4. Germline V gives CDR1 SNHLY, CDR2 FYNNEI. The CDR3 runs 13 residues.

This clonotype was picked up many times. The CDR3 sequence: CATSDQIPGLADEQFF. CDR3 nucleotides: TGTGCCACCAGTGACCAGATACCGGGACTAGCGGATGAGCAGTTCTTC. The rearrangement uses TRBV24-1 and TRBJ2-1, with TRBD2 matching over 11 bases. CDR3 length: 16 residues. Trimming took 4 bases from V and 8 from J; bases not matched to a gene: 9. CDR1 is KGHDR, CDR2 SFDVKD, per germline.

This clonotype was seen ten or more times. The CDR3 DNA is TGTGCCAGCAGGGAACCTAGACAGGGGCGGAATGAGCAGTTCTTC. This gives the protein CASREPRQGRNEQFF. The chain is built from TRBV6-1 and TRBJ2-1, with 8 bases lining up with TRBD1. V lost 6 bases to trimming and J lost 7 bases; unmatched junction nucleotides: 11. Germline V lookup: CDR1 MNHNS, CDR2 SASEGT. CDR3 length: 15 residues.

In its sample, this clonotype was seen a few times. This chain connects TRBV20-1 to TRBJ1-1; D perhaps matches TRBD1 (5 bases). Germline-derived CDR1 and CDR2 are DFQATT and SNEGSKA (reference sequence). The CDR3 has 16 residues. V was clipped by 1 base and J by 7 bases, with 22 bases between them. This CDR3 is CSARANEGFYRDEAFF. The CDR3 bases are TGCAGTGCTAGAGCCAACGAGGGGTTCTACCGCGATGAAGCTTTCTTT.

This clonotype came up many times. The rearrangement joins TRBV28 to TRBJ2-7, with 12 bases that match TRBD2. The germline V gene has CDR1 MDHEN and CDR2 SYDVKM. Trimming removed 5 bases from V and 5 bases from J; junction bases left unmatched: 10. There are 16 residues in the CDR3. The CDR3 sequence: CASSSRLAGARDEQYF. Written as DNA, the CDR3 is TGTGCCAGCAGTAGTAGACTAGCGGGAGCTCGAGACGAGCAGTACTTC.

This clonotype was found a few times. The chain uses TRBV5-1 and TRBJ2-1, with D unclear. Trimming cost V 2 bases and J 9 bases, with 15 bases left between them. This CDR3 is 14 amino acids long. The germline V gene has CDR1 SGHRS and CDR2 YFSETQ. CDR3 sequence reads: CASSFLSRSPEQFF. CDR3 DNA sequence: TGCGCCAGCAGCTTCCTTTCGAGGAGCCCTGAGCAGTTCTTC.